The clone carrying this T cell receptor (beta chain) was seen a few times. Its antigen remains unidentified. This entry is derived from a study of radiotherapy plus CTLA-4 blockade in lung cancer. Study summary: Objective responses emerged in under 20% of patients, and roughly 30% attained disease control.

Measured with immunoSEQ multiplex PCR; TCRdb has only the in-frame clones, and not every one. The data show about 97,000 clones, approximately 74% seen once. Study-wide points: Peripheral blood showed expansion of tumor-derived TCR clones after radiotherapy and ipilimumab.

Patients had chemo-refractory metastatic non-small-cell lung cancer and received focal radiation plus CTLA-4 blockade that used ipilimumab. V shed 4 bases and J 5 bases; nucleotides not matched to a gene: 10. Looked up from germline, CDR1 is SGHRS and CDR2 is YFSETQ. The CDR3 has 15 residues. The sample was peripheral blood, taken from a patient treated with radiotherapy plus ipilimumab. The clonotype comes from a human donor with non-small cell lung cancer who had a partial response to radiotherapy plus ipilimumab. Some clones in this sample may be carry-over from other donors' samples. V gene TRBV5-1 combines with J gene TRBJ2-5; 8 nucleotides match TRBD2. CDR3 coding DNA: TGCGCCAGCAGCCGGGGGGGGGTAATAAGGGAGACCCAGTACTTC. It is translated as CASSRGGVIRETQYF.